This T cell receptor (beta chain) was found in a study of cytomegalovirus exposure and HLA in healthy donors. The study ran its PCR with 60 Vbeta and 13 Jbeta primers. The protocol was immunoSEQ multiplex PCR, while the TCRdb copy is restricted to in-frame clones and leaves out a portion. The sample has 65,000 to 100,000 clones; almost 80% are singletons. As concerns this clone: Its antigen is currently unknown.

Study-wide points: A few CMV-associated chains were confirmed in vitro to be specific for CMV antigens. Follow-up analysis found HLA locus-dependent TCR association rates, highest for DRB1 and lowest for HLA-C.

The sequencing sample was made of PBMCs. The TCR originated in a female donor in good health and CMV-seronegative.

In DNA, the CDR3 is TGTGCCAGCTCACCTCCGCAGGGAGGCACTGAAGCTTTCTTT. It yields the protein CASSPPQGGTEAFF. The rearrangement links TRBV18 to TRBJ1-1, with a weak D call TRBD1 (5 bases). The V gene lost 3 bases and the J gene lost 4 bases, with 12 bases spanning the gap. Looked up from germline, CDR1 is KGHSH and CDR2 is LQKENI. This CDR3 has 14 amino acids.